The next 24 T cell receptor beta chains were all read from a single sample in a study of Graves' ophthalmopathy and Graves' hyperthyroidism (dated by TCRdb to 2016 to 2019). The sequencer listed for this sample is Illumina HiSeq 2000. For repertoire sequencing, the TCR beta CDR3 regions were amplified from RNA transcripts. The first round of RT-PCR was done with HTBI primers and the Qiagen OneStep RT-PCR kit, and was followed by a second round of multiplex PCR, then size selection and purification. TCRdb took the public reads, trimmed them with fastp at Q25, ran MiXCR for clone calling and kept in-frame beta chains. Duplicate CDR3 protein sequences are folded into a single record with the most common DNA and genes. For this sample the table gives around 470,000 distinct CDR3 sequences, of which around an eighth were detected only once. Together, the top ten hold 8% to 10% of the sample. Source material: blood. These receptors came from a woman aged 25 to 39 with Graves' ophthalmopathy. Donor details come from another sample of the same person, matched by shared clones.

The chain links TRBV15 to TRBJ1-2; D is ambiguous. This CDR3 is built from 16 residues. The V end was cut by 0 bases, the J end by 2 bases, with 13 bases between. The germline V gene has CDR1 LNHNV and CDR2 YYDKDF (reference sequence). The CDR3 bases are TGTGCCACCAGCAGAGATGTAACAGTACTCAACTATGGCTACACCTTC. Translated: CATSRDVTVLNYGYTF.

This chain connects TRBV30 to TRBJ2-2; 7 bases align to TRBD1. The CDR3 sequence is 16 residues long. Unmatched junction bases numbered 8, after V lost 1 base and J lost 3 bases. CDR1 GTSNPN and CDR2 SVGIG come from the germline V gene (reference sequence). The CDR3 loop reads CAWSETGTVYTGELFF. As DNA, the CDR3 is TGTGCCTGGAGTGAAACCGGGACAGTGTACACCGGGGAGCTGTTTTTT.

This clonotype was seen repeatedly, ten times or more. The chain employs TRBV30 and TRBJ2-5, with a weak D call TRBD2 (6 bases). Trimming removed 2 bases at V and 2 bases at J, with 15 bases between. Germline V gene data show CDR1 as GTSNPN and CDR2 as SVGIG (reference sequence). The CDR3 extends over 15 amino acids. The CDR3 coding sequence is TGTGCCTGGAGTCGGAGGGGCCTCTCACAAGAGACCCAGTACTTC. Translation: CAWSRRGLSQETQYF.

The chain couples TRBV28 to TRBJ1-1, with D unresolved. CDR3 length: 14 residues. The V gene lost 5 bases and the J gene lost 4 bases, with 14 bases spanning the gap. The germline V gene has CDR1 MDHEN and CDR2 SYDVKM. CDR3 nucleotide sequence: TGTGCCAGCAGTGCATCCCGCGGGAGCACTGAAGCTTTCTTT. The encoded protein is CASSASRGSTEAFF. The whole variable domain, remainder taken from reference TRBV28 and TRBJ1-1, is DVKVTQSSRYLVKRTGEKVFLECVQDMDHENMFWYRQDPGLGLRLIYFSYDVKMKEKGDIPEGYSVSREKKERFSLILESASTNQTSMYLCASSASRGSTEAFFGQGTRLTVV.

This clonotype was seen repeatedly, ten times or more. The gene calls are TRBV2 and TRBJ2-7; no reliable D call. Germline lookup yields CDR1 SNHLY and CDR2 FYNNEI. The V gene lost 6 bases and the J gene lost 2 bases, with 14 bases spanning the gap. CDR3 length: 14 amino acids. DNA for the CDR3: TGTGCCAGCAGAGCTGCCGGAAAACCCTACGAGCAGTACTTC. Its protein is CASRAAGKPYEQYF.

The rearrangement uses TRBV20-1 and TRBJ2-5; TRBD2 is a possible D gene (5 bases). The CDR3 is 14 amino acids. Germline CDR1 and CDR2: DFQATT and SNEGSKA (reference sequence). Trimming took 0 bases from V and 5 from J, leaving 13 bases between them. The CDR3 DNA is TGCAGTGCTAGAGATCTTGGAGGTGCGGAGACCCAGTACTTC. This encodes CSARDLGGAETQYF.

V is TRBV3-1 and J is TRBJ2-5; D is perhaps TRBD1 (5 bases). The V gene's germline CDR1 is LGHDT and CDR2 YNNKEL (reference sequence). V dropped 1 base and J dropped 5 bases, with 14 bases sitting between them. CDR3 length: 15 residues. The DNA of the CDR3 is TGTGCCAGCAGCCAAGTTTCTATGACAGCTGAGACCCAGTACTTC. This gives the protein CASSQVSMTAETQYF.

This clonotype came up many times. V is TRBV4-1 and J is TRBJ2-7; D gene uncertain. CDR3 length: 13 residues. Deletions cut 0 bases from V and 6 bases from J, with 9 bases between. From germline, CDR1 is MGHRA and CDR2 YSYEKL. In DNA form, the CDR3 reads TGCGCCAGCAGCCAAGAGAACCGACCCGAGCAGTACTTC. It translates to CASSQENRPEQYF.

This clonotype has ten or more counts. This sequence joins TRBV12-3 or TRBV12-4 and TRBJ2-7, with D possibly TRBD2 on 7 matching bases. The CDR3 is 13 amino acids. The ends were cut back, 6 bases at V and 3 bases at J, with 12 bases in the middle. This chain's CDR3 is CASRERGHYEQYF. As DNA, the CDR3 is TGTGCCAGCAGGGAGCGGGGACACTACGAGCAGTACTTC.

There are a few counts of this clonotype. A read error may produce the germline difference seen at one junction end. The chain has TRBV6-1 and TRBJ2-3; D might be TRBD2 (6 bases). The CDR3 covers 14 residues. Looked up from germline, CDR1 is MNHNS and CDR2 is SASEGT. CDR3 nucleotides: TGTGCCGGCAACCCTCAGCGGGCGGCAGATGCGCAGTATTTT. Its translation: CAGNPQRAADAQYF.

This clonotype was counted at least ten times. This chain connects TRBV15 to TRBJ2-5, with D unclear. CDR3 length: 12 residues. V dropped 8 bases and J dropped 5 bases, with 12 bases sitting between them. Germline V gene sequence: CDR1 LNHNV, CDR2 YYDKDF (reference sequence). The CDR3: CATGLGFETQYF. The CDR3 region has the DNA TGTGCCACCGGTCTAGGGTTCGAGACCCAGTACTTC. The variable domain in full, with the rest retrieved from reference TRBV15 and TRBJ2-5, is DAMVIQNPRYQVTQFGKPVTLSCSQTLNHNVMYWYQQKSSQAPKLLFHYYDKDFNNEADTPDNFQSRRPNTSFCFLDIRSPGLGDTAMYLCATGLGFETQYFGPGTRLLVL.

Worth noting for this clonotype: This likely comes from a read error, as the CDR3 has no conserved phenylalanine or tryptophan at its end. The chain couples TRBV7-9 to TRBJ2-3, with a possible D match to TRBD1 (5 bases). There are 14 residues in the CDR3. Germline V gives CDR1 SEHNR, CDR2 FQNEAQ (reference sequence). V was pared by 1 base and J by 3 bases, with 8 bases between. The CDR3 region has the DNA TGTGCCAGCAGCTTAGGGGCAGGGACAGATACGCAGTATTGT. This codes for CASSLGAGTDTQYC.

This clonotype was detected many times. The V gene is TRBV20-1, the J gene TRBJ2-7; 9 bases agree with TRBD1. V shed 5 bases and J 2 bases; nucleotides not matched to a gene: 13. The CDR3 spans 16 residues. Per germline, CDR1 DFQATT and CDR2 SNEGSKA (reference sequence). Written as DNA, the CDR3 is TGCAGTGCTTACTTGGGGACAGGGAGGGGAACCTACGAGCAGTACTTC. As protein: CSAYLGTGRGTYEQYF.

The sample holds a few counts of this clonotype. The V gene is TRBV27, the J gene TRBJ2-2; D perhaps matches TRBD2 (5 bases). V lost 2 bases and J 3 bases, leaving 10 bases between the germline ends. The length of the CDR3 is 15 residues. Germline CDR1 MNHEY, CDR2 SMNVEV (reference sequence). The CDR3 region is CASSLRESDTGELFF. The CDR3 DNA follows: TGTGCCAGCAGTTTAAGGGAGTCTGACACCGGGGAGCTGTTTTTT.

This sequence joins TRBV30 and TRBJ1-2; the D is unclear. Per the germline V gene, CDR1 is GTSNPN and CDR2 is SVGIG (reference sequence). This CDR3 comprises 14 residues. Trimming pared 8 bases from V and 4 bases from J, leaving 20 bases between. CDR3 sequence: CAGSGFGLFYGYTF. CDR3 coding DNA: TGTGCCGGGTCGGGATTCGGACTGTTCTATGGCTACACCTTC.

This clonotype showed up many times. The chain employs TRBV28 and TRBJ1-5; 8 nucleotides agree with TRBD1. The CDR3 has 18 residues. The junction had 17 bases not matched to a gene; V was cut back by 3 bases and J by 7 bases. Germline CDR1 reads MDHEN; CDR2 reads SYDVKM. CDR3 loop: CASSFRGTGGSISQPQHF. The CDR3, as DNA: TGTGCCAGCAGTTTTAGGGGAACAGGGGGGTCAATATCGCAGCCCCAGCATTTT.

To note about this clonotype: This clone may be a read error of a much larger clone one base away. The rearrangement joins TRBV6-1 to TRBJ1-5, with 9 nucleotides matching TRBD1. The germline CDR1 and CDR2 sequences are MNHNS and SASEGT. Trimming removed 3 bases from V and 4 bases from J; junction bases left unmatched: 7. The CDR3 loop spans 16 amino acids. The CDR3 DNA is TGTGCCAGCAGTGACCCCGGGACAGGGAAGAATCAGCCCCAGCATTTT. Protein: CASSDPGTGKNQPQHF.

The CDR3 reads CASSFQQGLGNQPQHF. CDR3 bases: TGTGCCAGCAGTTTCCAACAGGGGCTTGGCAATCAGCCCCAGCATTTT. The V gene is TRBV28, the J gene TRBJ1-5, with 7 bases matching TRBD1. In germline, CDR1 is MDHEN, CDR2 SYDVKM. V lost 3 bases and J lost 2; bases outside the gene matches: 7. This CDR3 spans 16 amino acids.

V gene TRBV12-3 or TRBV12-4 combines with J gene TRBJ2-7; 7 nucleotides align to TRBD2. This CDR3 has 13 residues. The J segment lost 9 bases and the V segment lost 7 bases, leaving 12 bases of the junction unmatched. The CDR3 loop reads CASTSDGSSGQYF. CDR3 in DNA: TGTGCCAGCACCTCGGACGGGTCTAGCGGGCAGTACTTC.

This clonotype was counted many times. This chain links TRBV2 with TRBJ1-2; D call uncertain. Germline assignment: CDR1 SNHLY and CDR2 FYNNEI. V was shortened by 0 bases and J by 8 bases, with 13 bases between the two germline ends. This CDR3 contains 14 residues. CDR3 loop: CASSEAFGVRGYTF. The CDR3 nucleotides read TGTGCCAGCAGTGAAGCCTTCGGGGTGCGGGGCTACACCTTC.

This clonotype was seen many times. This chain uses TRBV11-1 with TRBJ2-5; 8 bases match TRBD2. This CDR3 contains 17 residues. Germline CDR1 SGHAT, CDR2 FQDESV (reference sequence). The J segment lost 5 bases and the V segment lost 5 bases, leaving 16 bases of the junction unmatched. The CDR3 DNA reads as TGTGCCAGCAGCCCTCGCTCGGGACTAGGCCTTGGGGAGACCCAGTACTTC. Its protein product is CASSPRSGLGLGETQYF. The variable domain in full, completed from reference TRBV11-1 and TRBJ2-5, reads EAEVAQSPRYKITEKSQAVAFWCDPISGHATLYWYRQILGQGPELLVQFQDESVVDDSQLPKDRFSAERLKGVDSTLKIQPAELGDSAMYLCASSPRSGLGLGETQYFGPGTRLLVL.

This clonotype was recorded a few times. The chain carries TRBV5-1 and TRBJ2-7; D may be TRBD2 (6 bases). CDR1 is SGHRS and CDR2 is YFSETQ in the germline V gene. CDR3 length: 14 residues. V shed 0 bases and J shed 2 bases, with 9 bases lying between them. DNA for the CDR3: TGCGCCAGCAGCTTGGTTAGCGGTCCCTACGAGCAGTACTTC. This sequence encodes CASSLVSGPYEQYF.

This clonotype was recorded a few times. The chain is built from TRBV3-1 and TRBJ2-5, with 10 nucleotides matching TRBD2. J gave up 1 base and V 5 bases, and 10 bases lay outside the gene matches. In germline, CDR1 is LGHDT, CDR2 YNNKEL (reference sequence). This CDR3 spans 17 amino acids. The DNA for the CDR3 is TGTGCCAGCAGCAAACCGCCGGGACTAGCGTCCCAAGAGACCCAGTACTTC. Its translation: CASSKPPGLASQETQYF.

This clonotype has ten or more counts. This chain connects TRBV6-5 to TRBJ2-7; TRBD1 aligns across 7 bases. This CDR3 contains 16 residues. The germline V gene encodes CDR1 MNHEY and CDR2 SVGAGI. V lost 3 bases, J lost 1 base, and 9 bases stayed unmatched. The CDR3 DNA sequence: TGTGCCAGCAGTTATCCTGATACGGGACAGTCCTACGAGCAGTACTTC. Protein: CASSYPDTGQSYEQYF.